This TCR beta chain comes out of a study of graft-versus-host responses after intestinal transplantation. Study context: Induction with anti-thymocyte globulin, then tacrolimus and steroids for approximately three years, was given to all recipients.

CDR3 length: 16 amino acids. CDR1 and CDR2 from the germline V gene are SGDLS and YYNGEE. V was pared by 0 bases and J by 3 bases, with 4 bases of the junction left unmatched. Details on this clone: Its matching antigen is unknown.

Measured with immunoSEQ multiplex PCR; TCRdb has only the in-frame clones, and not every one. The table has tens of thousands of clones, around 93% seen once; the top ten hold more than 0.3%. The clonotype comes from a human donor who was the organ donor for an intestinal transplant. The sequencing used unstimulated CD4+ T cells sorted from spleen or lymph node cells, collected before transplant. The J gene is TRBJ2-2, the V gene TRBV9, with TRBD2 matching 8 bases. In DNA, the CDR3 is TGTGCCAGCAGCGTAGCGGGGGGGCGGGACACCGGGGAGCTGTTTTTT. Translating gives CASSVAGGRDTGELFF.